A single sample is the source of the 17 T cell receptor beta chains below, sequenced in a study of T cell changes during pregnancy in multiple sclerosis. Here immunoSEQ multiplex PCR was the method, and the copy in TCRdb shows in-frame clones only, minus some. The sample includes about 110,000 clones, around nine tenths of them seen just once. The sample consisted of peripheral blood, taken in the third trimester of pregnancy. The receptors derive from a female donor with multiple sclerosis, enrolled in a pregnancy study.

The CDR3 here is CASSLNTWANSNQPQHF. CDR3 sequence (DNA): TGTGCCAGCAGCTTGAACACGTGGGCTAATAGCAATCAGCCCCAGCATTTT. This rearrangement joins TRBV5-5 to TRBJ1-5; D gene ambiguous. V was pared by 1 base and J by 0 bases, with 14 bases between. Germline CDR1 and CDR2: SGHKS and YYEKEE (reference sequence). The CDR3 spans 17 residues.

V is TRBV2 and J is TRBJ2-3; weak D call: TRBD1 (6 bases). Trimming stripped 6 bases from V and 3 bases from J, with 10 bases between. The CDR3 covers 13 residues. The germline CDR1 and CDR2 sequences are SNHLY and FYNNEI. This CDR3 is CASRITGTDTQYF. CDR3 DNA: TGTGCCAGCAGAATAACAGGGACAGATACGCAGTATTTT.

V usage is TRBV4-1 and J usage is TRBJ2-7; D is possibly TRBD1 (5 bases). V was clipped by 0 bases and J by 3 bases, with 12 bases between them. The CDR3 is 15 amino acids. Germline lookup yields CDR1 MGHRA and CDR2 YSYEKL. CDR3 sequence (DNA): TGCGCCAGCAGCCAAGAGGACAAGTACGGCTACGAGCAGTACTTC. Protein: CASSQEDKYGYEQYF.

The V gene is TRBV27, the J gene TRBJ1-1; 7 nucleotides match TRBD1. Losses at the gene ends were 3 bases for V and 1 base for J; bases not matched to a gene: 2. CDR1 MNHEY and CDR2 SMNVEV come from the germline V gene (reference sequence). CDR3 size: 14 residues. CDR3 sequence (DNA): TGTGCCAGCAGTTTCGCAGGGGGGAACACTGAAGCTTTCTTT. Protein: CASSFAGGNTEAFF.

The J gene is TRBJ2-1, the V gene TRBV5-6; 13 positions agree with TRBD2. Looked up from germline, CDR1 is SGHDT and CDR2 is YYEEEE. The CDR3 totals 15 residues. The ends lost 4 bases at V and 5 bases at J; junction bases unmatched: 3. The CDR3: CASSLGLAGDNEQFF. The CDR3 DNA follows: TGTGCCAGCAGCCTTGGACTAGCGGGGGACAATGAGCAGTTCTTC.

The chain has TRBV9 and TRBJ1-2; the D gene is possibly TRBD1 (6 bases). V was cut by 4 bases and J by 4 bases, with 14 bases left in between. From germline, CDR1 is SGDLS and CDR2 YYNGEE. CDR3 size: 14 residues. In nucleotides, the CDR3 is TGTGCCAGCAGCTTACAGGGCCTCGGCTATGGCTACACCTTC. It encodes CASSLQGLGYGYTF.

The chain is built from TRBV6-5 and TRBJ1-1; no clear D gene. Per germline, CDR1 MNHEY and CDR2 SVGAGI. V was shortened by 11 bases and J by 1 base, with 14 bases between the two germline ends. The CDR3 is made up of 13 amino acids. This CDR3 reads CACAGPRNTEAFF. The CDR3 DNA reads as TGTGCCTGCGCGGGCCCCCGGAACACTGAAGCTTTCTTT.

This clone was observed a single time. V and J are TRBV28 and TRBJ1-1; weak D call: TRBD1 (5 bases). CDR3 length equals 14 residues. Looked up from germline, CDR1 is MDHEN and CDR2 is SYDVKM. Deletions cut 7 bases from V and 5 bases from J, with 17 bases between. The CDR3 spells CASTPSGGRTEAFF. The CDR3 DNA reads as TGTGCCAGCACCCCCTCGGGGGGGAGGACTGAAGCTTTCTTT.

This clone was recorded a few times. The chain couples TRBV11-2 to TRBJ1-1, with a possible D match to TRBD1 (5 bases). V lost 2 bases and J 1 base, leaving 5 bases between the germline ends. This CDR3 spans 13 amino acids. Germline CDR1 is SGHAT and CDR2 is FQNNGV. The CDR3 region has the DNA TGTGCCAGCAGCTTACAGGGGAACACTGAAGCTTTCTTT. This codes for CASSLQGNTEAFF.

This chain joins TRBV7-9 and TRBJ2-7, with 9 nucleotides matching TRBD1. Germline assignment: CDR1 SEHNR and CDR2 FQNEAQ (reference sequence). The V gene end was trimmed by 5 bases and the J gene end by 0 bases; junction bases not matched to a gene: 5. The CDR3 contains 15 residues. The CDR3 protein is CASSPGTGTSYEQYF. The CDR3 DNA is TGTGCCAGCAGCCCCGGGACAGGGACCTCCTACGAGCAGTACTTC.

With respect to this clone: An end of the junction differs from the germline gene, which may be a read error. V is TRBV5-1 and J is TRBJ2-3; a possible D gene is TRBD1 (6 bases). CDR3 length: 15 residues. Germline-derived CDR1 and CDR2 are SGHRS and YFSETQ. CDR3 sequence (DNA): TGCGCCAGCGGCTTACAGGGCAGAGGCACAGATACGCAGTATTTT. It translates to CASGLQGRGTDTQYF.

The rearrangement joins TRBV10-3 to TRBJ1-2, with unresolved D. The germline V and J ends were trimmed by 7 bases and 2 bases, with 14 bases remaining between them. The CDR3 extends over 14 amino acids. The germline V gene has CDR1 ENHRY and CDR2 SYGVKD. This CDR3 reads CAIMGEGINYGYTF. Here the CDR3 DNA reads TGTGCCATCATGGGCGAGGGAATCAACTATGGCTACACCTTC.

The V and J genes are TRBV6-6 and TRBJ1-4; D not resolved. The V end lost 0 bases, the J end lost 11 bases, and 7 bases lay between the germline ends. The germline V gene has CDR1 MNHNY and CDR2 SVGAGI (reference sequence). The CDR3 has 12 amino acids. The CDR3 loop reads CASSYSAGKLFF. CDR3 DNA: TGTGCCAGCAGTTACTCCGCGGGTAAACTGTTTTTT.

The rearrangement uses TRBV19 and TRBJ2-2; TRBD2 matches at 14 bases. This CDR3 has 17 residues. Germline CDR1 LNHDA, CDR2 SQIVND (reference sequence). V was clipped by 2 bases and J by 5 bases; unmatched bases: 4. CDR3 nucleotides: TGTGCCAGTAGTATATCGACTAGCGGGAGGGCGACCGGGGAGCTGTTTTTT. As protein: CASSISTSGRATGELFF.

The V gene is TRBV11-2, the J gene TRBJ1-3; the D gene is possibly TRBD1 (5 bases). The CDR3 covers 12 residues. V was pared by 5 bases and J by 14 bases, with 16 bases between. Per germline, CDR1 SGHAT and CDR2 FQNNGV. CDR3 in DNA: TGTGCCAGCAGCCCCTGGGGGGTCCTTCTATATTTT. As protein: CASSPWGVLLYF.

The rearrangement uses TRBV30 and TRBJ1-2, with D maybe TRBD1 (5 bases). Germline CDR1 is GTSNPN and CDR2 is SVGIG (reference sequence). V lost 4 bases, J lost 4 bases, and 10 bases lay in between. This CDR3 is 12 amino acids long. The CDR3 DNA is TGTGCCTGGACGGCGGGGCCCTATGGCTACACCTTC. Protein sequence: CAWTAGPYGYTF.

The chain has TRBV6-5 and TRBJ1-2; D unresolved. Germline lookup yields CDR1 MNHEY and CDR2 SVGAGI. This CDR3 comprises 13 residues. V shed 4 bases and J shed 1 base, with 7 bases lying between them. Here the CDR3 reads CASSFSSNYGYTF. CDR3 DNA: TGTGCCAGCAGTTTCTCCAGTAACTATGGCTACACCTTC.